This T cell receptor beta chain appears in the sequencing data of a study of shared clonotypes between healthy human individuals. The assay used deep level. Data came from immunoSEQ multiplex PCR; TCRdb stores just in-frame clones and leaves some out. Of more than 2 million clones in the sample, roughly 95% were seen once. The CDR3 is made up of 13 amino acids. The V gene lost 4 bases and the J gene lost 5 bases, with 11 bases spanning the gap. Germline V gives CDR1 SEHNR, CDR2 FQNEAQ (reference sequence). Participating donors were healthy, HIV-negative adults free of recent acute infections or vaccinations. It was into CD45RA+ naive and CD45RA-negative memory subsets that the CD4+ cells were split.

The TCR originated in a man aged 18 to 29 in good health. V is TRBV7-9 and J is TRBJ2-5, with D perhaps matching TRBD1 or TRBD2 (6 bases each). The sequenced sample consisted of naive CD4+ T cells sorted from blood. Subset of the sample: CD45RA+ positively selected. DNA for the CDR3: TGTGCCAGCAGCTATACAGGGAGGGAGACCCAGTACTTC. Its protein is CASSYTGRETQYF.